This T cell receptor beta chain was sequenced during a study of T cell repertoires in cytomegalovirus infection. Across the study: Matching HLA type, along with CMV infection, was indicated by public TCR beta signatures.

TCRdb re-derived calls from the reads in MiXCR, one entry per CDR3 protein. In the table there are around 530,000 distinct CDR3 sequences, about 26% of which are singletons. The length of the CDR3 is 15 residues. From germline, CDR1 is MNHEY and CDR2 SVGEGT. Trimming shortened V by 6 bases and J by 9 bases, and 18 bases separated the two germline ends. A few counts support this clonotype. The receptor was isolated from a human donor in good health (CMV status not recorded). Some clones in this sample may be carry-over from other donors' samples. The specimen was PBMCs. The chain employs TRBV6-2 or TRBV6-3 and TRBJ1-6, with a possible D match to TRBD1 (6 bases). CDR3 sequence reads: CASSPLRQGSSPLHF. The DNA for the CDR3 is TGTGCCAGCAGCCCCCTCCGTCAGGGGAGTTCACCCCTCCACTTT.